A selection of T cell receptor beta chains follows, all from one sample in a study of T cells after yellow fever vaccination. TCRdb re-derived calls from the 5' RACE reads in MiXCR, one entry per CDR3 protein. The sample lists hundreds of thousands of distinct CDR3 sequences; roughly a sixth were seen once. Sample: PBMCs, taken before the yellow fever booster vaccination. All receptors derive from a young man who received the YFV17D yellow fever vaccine. CDR3s include the opening cysteine and the closing phenylalanine or tryptophan. A D gene is named only where the DNA matches it firmly. Clone size is stated in some rows and not others, as once, few, many or a class when expanded.

d_gene,j_gene,v_gene,abundance,CDR3nt,CDR3aa
TRBD1,TRBJ2-1,TRBV27,-,TGTGCCACCGCCGGGACAGTCTACAATGAGCAGTTCTTC,CATAGTVYNEQFF
TRBD2,TRBJ2-5,TRBV4-1,-,TGCGCCAGCAGCCAAGATATAGCGGGGGGGCGGGAGACCCAGTACTTC,CASSQDIAGGRETQYF
-,TRBJ2-4,TRBV7-2,few,TGTGCCAGCAGCTTAGGCCGGGCCGAAAACATTCAGTACTTC,CASSLGRAENIQYF
-,TRBJ1-4,TRBV20-1,few,TGCAGTGCCCAGACAGGCCCAACTAATGAAAAACTGTTTTTT,CSAQTGPTNEKLFF
TRBD2,TRBJ2-1,TRBV20-1,few,TGCAGTGCTAGAGATCCGGGTAGCGGGGGGGCGAATGAGCAGTTCTTC,CSARDPGSGGANEQFF
-,TRBJ2-7,TRBV9,many,TGTGCCAGCAGCGTAGGGCAGGGTAGGATCTCCTACGAGCAGTACTTC,CASSVGQGRISYEQYF
TRBD2,TRBJ2-5,TRBV24-1,few,TGTGCCACCAGTGATTTCCAGCGGGGGACGAGGTACCAAGAGACCCAGTACTTC,CATSDFQRGTRYQETQYF
TRBD1,TRBJ2-2,TRBV24-1,-,TGTGCCACCAGTGATTTCGGACAGGGCACCGGGGAGCTGTTTTTT,CATSDFGQGTGELFF
-,TRBJ2-3,TRBV4-3,few,TGCGCCAGCAGCCAAGCGTTAGGCAGGAGCACAGATACGCAGTATTTT,CASSQALGRSTDTQYF
-,TRBJ1-2,TRBV6-2/TRBV6-3,few,TGTGCCAGCAGTTCCTACCCCCTTGGCTACACCTTC,CASSSYPLGYTF
TRBD1,TRBJ1-3,TRBV7-9,-,TGTGCCAGCAGCCTAAAGGGACAGTCTGGAAACACCATATATTTT,CASSLKGQSGNTIYF
-,TRBJ2-3,TRBV7-2,-,TGTGCCAGCAGAACCGGGACTCCTTGGGTTGGTACGCAGTATTTT,CASRTGTPWVGTQYF
-,TRBJ2-5,TRBV5-1,-,TGCGCCAGCAGCTTAGGGGGGGGCAAATCGGGCCAAGAGACCCAGTACTTC,CASSLGGGKSGQETQYF
-,TRBJ1-1,TRBV12-3/TRBV12-4,-,TGTGCCAGCAGTCGGGTGGGGGGAGGACGGACTGAAGCTTTCTTT,CASSRVGGGRTEAFF
TRBD1,TRBJ1-2,TRBV7-2,-,TGTGCCAGCAGCTCGCCGGACAGGGCGAACTATGGCTACACCTTC,CASSSPDRANYGYTF
-,TRBJ2-2,TRBV4-1,few,TGCGCCAGCAGCCAAGAAAGGACAAGGAACACCGGGGAGCTGTTTTTT,CASSQERTRNTGELFF
-,TRBJ2-1,TRBV6-2/TRBV6-3,-,TGTGCCAGCAGTGGACGGTCGGGCAGCTCCTACAATGAGCAGTTCTTC,CASSGRSGSSYNEQFF
-,TRBJ1-2,TRBV6-5,-,TGTGCCAGCGGAGTGCTTTATGGCTACACCTTC,CASGVLYGYTF
-,TRBJ1-1,TRBV20-1,few,TGCAGTGCTAGAGACTATACTGAAGCTTTCTTT,CSARDYTEAFF
-,TRBJ2-5,TRBV4-1,-,TGCGCCAGCAGCCACCCCAATGGGGAGACCCAGTACTTC,CASSHPNGETQYF
-,TRBJ1-1,TRBV12-3/TRBV12-4,-,TGTGCCAGCAACTTCCCAAGAACGGACAGATTGAACACTGAAGCTTTCTTT,CASNFPRTDRLNTEAFF
TRBD1,TRBJ1-5,TRBV6-2/TRBV6-3,many,TGTGCCAGCAGTTACTGGGACAGCAGTCAGCCCCAGCATTTT,CASSYWDSSQPQHF
TRBD2,TRBJ2-3,TRBV4-1,-,TGCGCCAGCAGCCCTCGCCCGGGACTAGCAGTGACAGATACGCAGTATTTT,CASSPRPGLAVTDTQYF
-,TRBJ2-1,TRBV5-6,-,TGTGCCAGCAGCTTGGAAGCGGTTAGTCACAATGAGCAGTTCTTC,CASSLEAVSHNEQFF
TRBD2,TRBJ2-3,TRBV5-1,few,TGCGCCAGCACTTCCGGGGGGGAGGATACGCAGTATTTT,CASTSGGEDTQYF
-,TRBJ2-3,TRBV7-3,few,TGTGCCAGCAGCTTAAAGAGAAATGGCGATACGCAGTATTTT,CASSLKRNGDTQYF
-,TRBJ2-1,TRBV7-2,few,TGTGCCAGCAGCTTACTCTCGGGGGAGCAGTTCTTC,CASSLLSGEQFF
TRBD2,TRBJ2-1,TRBV7-2,few,TGTGCCAGCAGCCGACAGCTAGCGGGGGACAATGAGCAGTTCTTC,CASSRQLAGDNEQFF